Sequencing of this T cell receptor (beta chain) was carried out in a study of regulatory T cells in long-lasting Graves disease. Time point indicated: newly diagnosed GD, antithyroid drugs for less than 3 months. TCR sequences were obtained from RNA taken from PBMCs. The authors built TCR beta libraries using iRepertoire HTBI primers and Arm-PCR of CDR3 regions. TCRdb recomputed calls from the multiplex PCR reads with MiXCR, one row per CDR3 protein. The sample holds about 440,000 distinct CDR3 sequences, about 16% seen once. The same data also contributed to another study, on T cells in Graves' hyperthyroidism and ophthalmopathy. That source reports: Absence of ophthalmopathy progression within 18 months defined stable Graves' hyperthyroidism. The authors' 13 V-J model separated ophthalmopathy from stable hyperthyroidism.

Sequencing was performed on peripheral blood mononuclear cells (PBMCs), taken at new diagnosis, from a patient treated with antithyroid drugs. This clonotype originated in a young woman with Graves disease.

The CDR3 DNA follows: TGTGCCAGCTCACCGAGACTAGCTTCACCCCGCTACGAGCAGTACTTC. It yields the protein CASSPRLASPRYEQYF. The chain has TRBV18 and TRBJ2-7, with 7 nucleotides matching TRBD2. The CDR3 loop spans 16 amino acids. The germline gives CDR1 KGHSH, CDR2 LQKENI. Unmatched junction bases numbered 11, after V lost 3 bases and J lost 3 bases.